This paragraph covers one TCR beta chain sequence. It lacks a known antigen. Qualities for individual bases were not recorded, and no much larger clone is one base off. Libraries were made using the immunoSEQ multiplex PCR assay. TCRdb mirrors the immuneACCESS table, restricted to in-frame sequences. Some clones are absent from its copies; in checked studies, under half trace to an unresolved V gene, and the reason for the others is unknown. Within this sample are roughly 79,000 clones, with about nine tenths of them counted one time only. Jointly, the top ten make up under 0.4% of the sample. Trimming at the junction amounts to 1 base on V and 0 bases on J, and the germline ends lie 4 bases apart. The CDR3 goes from the cysteine to the phenylalanine over 13 residues. Of the read, only the CDR3 DNA is kept; its 39 bases are in frame from base 1. CDR1 LNHNV and CDR2 YYDKDF are derived from the germline V gene (reference sequence).

This entry is derived from a study of technical replicates of blood from several donors (dated by TCRdb to between 2016 and 2019). This sequence uses TRBV15 and TRBJ2-7, with no confident D gene call. This sequence was found in a human donor in good health. Some clones in this sample may be carry-over from other donors' samples. The specimen sequenced was T cells isolated from PBMCs. The DNA sequence reads TGTGCCACCAGCAGAGTCCTCTCCTACGAGCAGTACTTC. Translated, this is CATSRVLSYEQYF. With the portions outside the CDR3 filled from the reference TRBV15 and TRBJ2-7 genes, the complete variable region becomes DAMVIQNPRYQVTQFGKPVTLSCSQTLNHNVMYWYQQKSSQAPKLLFHYYDKDFNNEADTPDNFQSRRPNTSFCFLDIRSPGLGDTAMYLCATSRVLSYEQYFGPGTRLTVT.